Included here is one T cell receptor (beta chain) sequence, with context. The antigen this receptor binds is unknown. Per-base quality was not reported, and no clone a single base away is much larger than it. V gives up 7 bases and J gives up 5 bases, and the segment between their germline ends measures 18 bases. From the cysteine up to the phenylalanine, the CDR3 has a length of 15 residues. Only the CDR3 DNA is retained, 45 bases long and in frame from the first base. Sequences SEHNR (CDR1) and FQNEAQ (CDR2) are obtained from the germline V gene (reference sequence). Ophthalmopathy patients had moderately to severely active disease, Clinical Activity Score of at least 3, NOSPECS grade of at least 4, and duration under 3 months. Any patient with an uncontrolled infection, another autoimmune disease, pregnancy or lactation was excluded. Diagnoses were established on the basis of clinical symptoms, serum thyroxine and TRAb, thyroid ultrasound, and orbital computed tomography. PBMCs were isolated from more than 9 ml of fresh peripheral blood by Ficoll-Paque density gradient centrifugation. Trizol reagent was used to extract total RNA, and RNA quality was then checked on an Agilent 2100 Bioanalyzer.

The sample comes from a study of T cells in Graves' hyperthyroidism and ophthalmopathy (dated by TCRdb to about 2019). Regarding the research as a whole: Peripheral blood samples were taken at the time of initial diagnosis, prior to any treatment. Prospective prediction of ophthalmopathy was tested in an independent validation cohort of approximately 19 hyperthyroidism patients and around 16 patients who later progressed to ophthalmopathy. After sampling, hyperthyroidism patients received methimazole starting at 30 mg daily, and ophthalmopathy patients received high-dose intravenous methylprednisolone. The roughly 90 discovery patients were divided at random into training and test sets in a 7:3 ratio. The study also compared thyroid tissue and blood T-cell repertoires from five or six Graves' hyperthyroidism patients. TCR V-J signatures able to tell the groups apart were searched for in a discovery cohort of about a hundred patients, of whom roughly 42 had Graves' ophthalmopathy and around 58 had stable Graves' hyperthyroidism. The paper describes TCR Vbeta CDR3 sequencing of roughly 130 peripheral blood samples, made up of 43 ophthalmopathy patients, 70 to 75 hyperthyroidism patients and about 17 progressor patients. Results and caveats for the whole study, not just this receptor: Sample size was not statistically predetermined, and investigators were not blinded to group allocation. During validation, the model predicted progression to ophthalmopathy a median of approximately 7 months ahead of onset, with almost 71% sensitivity and under 85% specificity. A model built on a 13 V-J signature distinguished ophthalmopathy from stable hyperthyroidism, reaching roughly 88% sensitivity and about 81% specificity in cross-validation and 80%/75% in testing. Most expanded thyroid clonotypes (frequency above 0.001) were also found in blood, which suggests that blood repertoires may mirror thyroid immune responses.

The TCR beta CDR3 regions were amplified from RNA transcripts. For the first round of RT-PCR on the TCR CDR3, the HTBI primer set was used together with the Qiagen OneStep RT-PCR kit. A second multiplex PCR round built the libraries, followed by size selection and purification. Libraries were sequenced paired-end with 100 bp reads on an Illumina HiSeq2000. In the original analysis: SOAPnuke was used to process the raw data, with reads discarded if the reads contained adapters or uncalled bases, had a mean Phred below 15, or lacked an exact constant-primer or identifier match. High-quality paired reads were merged using COPE v1.2.5, and each unique nucleotide sequence was defined as a clonotype. MiTCR v1.1 was used to align the clonotypes against IMGT TRBV, TRBD and TRBJ reference segments. Only V-J combinations with frequency above 0.0001, covering about 99% of repertoires, were analysed. A TCS score was defined as the ratio of F50 (clonal expansion) to E x V (chaos), with BLOSUM62-based TCRdist applied between CDR3 peptides within each V-J. Welch's t-statistics and random forest reduced roughly 540 V-J features to about 13, which were used in a naive Bayes classifier (R e1071). Starting from the raw public reads, TCRdb applied fastp trimming at Q25, assembled clones with MiXCR and retained in-frame beta chains. Each CDR3 protein gets just one entry, which takes the most common genes and DNA from the rows behind it. The V and J calls come from TCRdb's annotation, not from the publication. This sample is represented by roughly 640,000 distinct CDR3 sequences; around 15% of them were singletons. The ten largest clones represent about 3.5% of the sample.

The source of this sequence is a woman in her thirties or forties with Graves' ophthalmopathy. The chain is encoded by TRBV7-9 joined to TRBJ2-1, with no reliable assignment of the D segment. The sample consisted of blood. The CDR3 region: CASTVLRTRDNEQFF. The DNA is as follows: TGTGCCAGCACCGTACTAAGGACCCGAGACAATGAGCAGTTCTTC.